The 7 T cell receptor beta chains in this list originate from one sample, sequenced in a study of blood T cells in healthy people across ages. Combining a sample-barcoded 5' primer with a J-beta primer mix, a second PCR ran for roughly 6 to 12 cycles. TCRdb used MiXCR to reprocess the 5' RACE reads, holding one entry per CDR3 protein. In the table there are roughly 1.5 million distinct CDR3 sequences, approximately 43% of which are singletons. The specimen was blood. These receptors originate from a woman between 18 and 29 years old in good health.

The chain recombines TRBV6-1 with TRBJ2-7, with 8 bases fitting TRBD2. The germline CDR1 and CDR2 sequences are MNHNS and SASEGT. This CDR3 contains 14 residues. With 3 bases clipped from V and 3 bases from J, the junction kept 4 bases outside the gene matches. CDR3: CASSDGGGHYEQYF. The CDR3 DNA sequence: TGTGCCAGCAGTGATGGCGGGGGGCACTACGAGCAGTACTTC.

The rearrangement uses TRBV7-2 and TRBJ2-5, with TRBD2 matching 11 bases. Trimming cost V 2 bases and J 4 bases; bases outside gene matches: 6. CDR3 size: 16 residues. The germline CDR1 and CDR2 sequences are SGHTA and FQGNSA. CDR3 sequence reads: CASSLPSGRWRETQYF. DNA of the CDR3: TGTGCCAGCAGCTTACCTAGCGGGAGGTGGCGAGAGACCCAGTACTTC.

This clonotype has just a few counts. The rearrangement links TRBV19 to TRBJ2-4; 8 positions agree with TRBD1. The J call is in doubt because the DNA end fits TRBJ2-7 better. The CDR3 runs to 13 residues. Germline V gene lookup returns CDR1 LNHDA and CDR2 SQIVND (reference sequence). In nucleotides, the CDR3 is TGTGCCGTGGGGACAGGACTCTCCTACGAGCAGTACTTC. Its protein product is CAVGTGLSYEQYF.

This chain links TRBV6-1 with TRBJ1-5; TRBD1 agrees at 9 bases. The J segment lost 2 bases and the V segment lost 6 bases, leaving 17 bases of the junction unmatched. This CDR3 is built from 19 residues. CDR1 MNHNS and CDR2 SASEGT come from the germline V gene. In nucleotides, the CDR3 is TGTGCCAGCAGGGAGCTACCCGGGACAGGGAGTGCGGGCAATCAGCCCCAGCATTTT. Its protein is CASRELPGTGSAGNQPQHF.

This rearrangement joins TRBV12-3 or TRBV12-4 to TRBJ2-3; D possibly matches TRBD1 or TRBD2 (5 bases each). V was cut by 4 bases and J by 4 bases, with 12 bases left in between. The length of the CDR3 is 14 residues. CDR3 bases: TGTGCCAGCAGTTGGGGGTCGCTCGCAGATACGCAGTATTTT. It specifies CASSWGSLADTQYF.

This clonotype was seen only a few times. The J gene is TRBJ2-1, the V gene TRBV12-3 or TRBV12-4; TRBD2 agrees at 12 bases. The CDR3 totals 16 residues. Trimming removed 5 bases from V and 4 bases from J; junction bases left unmatched: 6. CDR3 region: CASSHTSGGWYNEQFF. The CDR3 DNA is TGTGCCAGCAGTCATACTAGCGGGGGGTGGTACAATGAGCAGTTCTTC.

This clonotype was observed a handful of times. This chain links TRBV4-1 with TRBJ2-1, with D hard to call. Between the trimmed V and J ends, which lost 2 bases and 6 bases, there was a span of 8 bases. The CDR3 totals 13 residues. Per the germline V gene, CDR1 is MGHRA and CDR2 is YSYEKL. CDR3 nucleotide sequence: TGCGCCAGCAGCCAATATCTACCCAATGAGCAGTTCTTC. Residues: CASSQYLPNEQFF.